These 28 T cell receptor beta chains were all obtained from the same sample, sequenced in a study of blood T cell repertoires in COVID-19. Here immunoSEQ multiplex PCR was the method, and the copy in TCRdb shows in-frame clones only, minus some. This sample has some 180,000 clones; more than 75% occur once, and the top ten carry 7.8%. Sequencing was done on a sample of peripheral blood. The receptors come from a woman in her fifties or sixties with COVID-19, enrolled during active disease.

This chain links TRBV19 with TRBJ1-1; weak D call: TRBD1 (6 bases). CDR3 size: 15 residues. Germline V gene data show CDR1 as LNHDA and CDR2 as SQIVND (reference sequence). V was clipped by 7 bases and J by 1 base, with 16 bases between them. CDR3 DNA: TGTGCCAGTAAGTTTTCCGACAGGCGGAACACTGAAGCTTTCTTT. Residues: CASKFSDRRNTEAFF.

This chain connects TRBV6-4 to TRBJ1-1; 7 bases line up with TRBD1. The germline CDR1 and CDR2 sequences are MRHNA and SNTAGT. This CDR3 has 14 residues. V dropped 8 bases and J dropped 5; count of bases not matched to a gene: 11. The CDR3 loop is CASRVEPGQTEAFF. The CDR3 DNA reads as TGTGCCAGCCGAGTAGAGCCGGGACAGACTGAAGCTTTCTTT.

The rearrangement uses TRBV6-5 and TRBJ1-6; D is undetermined. Germline-derived CDR1 and CDR2 are MNHEY and SVGAGI. V was trimmed by 0 bases and J by 6 bases, leaving 9 bases between them. The CDR3 is 15 amino acids. The CDR3, as DNA: TGTGCCAGCAGTTACTCTCAGCCGGGTAATTCACCCCTCCACTTT. Translating gives CASSYSQPGNSPLHF.

This CDR3 reads CASSPGTGNYEQYF. The CDR3 nucleotides read TGTGCCAGCAGTCCTGGGACAGGGAACTACGAGCAGTACTTC. V gene TRBV27 combines with J gene TRBJ2-7; 9 bases fit TRBD1. Germline V gene lookup returns CDR1 MNHEY and CDR2 SMNVEV (reference sequence). Losses at the gene ends were 5 bases for V and 3 bases for J; bases not matched to a gene: 5. The CDR3 length is 14 residues.

J is TRBJ1-4 and V is TRBV5-1, with unresolved D. The CDR3 has 14 residues. Trimming left V 1 base short and J 0 bases short, with 4 bases between. CDR1 is SGHRS, CDR2 YFSETQ, per germline. As DNA, the CDR3 is TGCGCCAGCAGCTTGACAGCAACTAATGAAAAACTGTTTTTT. This codes for CASSLTATNEKLFF.

CDR3 nucleotide sequence: TGTGCCAGCAGCTTAGCAGCGGGAGTCCAGAGGGCCTACGAGCAGTACTTC. It yields the protein CASSLAAGVQRAYEQYF. This chain uses TRBV7-9 with TRBJ2-7, with 8 positions matching TRBD2. There are 17 residues in the CDR3. V lost 0 bases and J lost 2; bases outside the gene matches: 9. CDR1 is SEHNR and CDR2 is FQNEAQ in the germline V gene (reference sequence).

In its sample, this clone was seen a few times. The V gene is TRBV27, the J gene TRBJ1-6; D unclear. The CDR3 runs to 13 residues. The V and J ends lost 2 bases and 7 bases respectively, with 6 bases between them. Per the germline V gene, CDR1 is MNHEY and CDR2 is SMNVEV (reference sequence). The DNA of the CDR3 is TGTGCCAGCAGTTTACTAGGAAATTCACCCCTCCACTTT. This codes for CASSLLGNSPLHF.

The J gene is TRBJ1-5, the V gene TRBV9; a weak D match, TRBD1 (5 bases). Germline values: CDR1 SGDLS, CDR2 YYNGEE. With 2 bases removed from V and 0 bases from J, the gap between germline ends came to 6 bases. This CDR3 is 14 amino acids long. CDR3 region: CASSVGHSNQPQHF. The CDR3 nucleotides read TGTGCCAGCAGCGTGGGGCATAGCAATCAGCCCCAGCATTTT.

J is TRBJ1-5 and V is TRBV15, with 8 bases aligning to TRBD1. From germline, CDR1 is LNHNV and CDR2 YYDKDF (reference sequence). The CDR3 length is 16 residues. The J segment lost 4 bases and the V segment lost 0 bases, leaving 5 bases of the junction unmatched. In DNA form, the CDR3 reads TGTGCCACCAGCAGAGATCGGACAGGGTTAAATCAGCCCCAGCATTTT. Its protein is CATSRDRTGLNQPQHF.

The rearrangement uses TRBV19 and TRBJ1-2; the D gene is possibly TRBD1 (6 bases). The V gene lost 10 bases and the J gene lost 4 bases, with 13 bases spanning the gap. The CDR3 consists of 12 residues. Germline assignment: CDR1 LNHDA and CDR2 SQIVND (reference sequence). The CDR3 bases are TGTGCCACAGGGGAGACCTCCTATGGCTACACCTTC. It encodes CATGETSYGYTF.

In this sample, this clone turned up a few times. The chain joins TRBV7-8 to TRBJ2-5, with D perhaps matching TRBD1 (6 bases). The CDR3 extends over 15 amino acids. V dropped 0 bases and J dropped 2 bases, with 10 bases sitting between them. Germline loops: CDR1 SGHVS, CDR2 FQNEAQ. DNA of the CDR3: TGTGCCAGCAGCTTAGCGAACAGGGAACAAGAGACCCAGTACTTC. Amino acid sequence: CASSLANREQETQYF.

The V and J genes are TRBV6-6 and TRBJ1-2, with D possibly being TRBD1 (5 bases). CDR3 length: 11 residues. V was trimmed by 8 bases and J by 8 bases, leaving 12 bases between them. Germline CDR1 reads MNHNY; CDR2 reads SVGAGI (reference sequence). The CDR3 region is CASAGVGGYTF. The CDR3 region has the DNA TGTGCCAGCGCGGGGGTGGGAGGCTACACCTTC.

The CDR3 region has the DNA TGTGCCAGCAGCTTACAAGGAGGCAAAAACATTCAGTACTTC. Translated: CASSLQGGKNIQYF. This rearrangement joins TRBV7-2 to TRBJ2-4; D is perhaps TRBD2 (5 bases). V lost 2 bases and J lost 3, with 8 bases in between. Germline V gene data show CDR1 as SGHTA and CDR2 as FQGNSA. This CDR3 spans 14 amino acids.

V gene TRBV4-3 combines with J gene TRBJ1-2; TRBD1 is a possible D gene (5 bases). Per the germline V gene, CDR1 is LGHNA and CDR2 is YSLEER. This CDR3 has 14 amino acids. With 0 bases removed from V and 8 bases from J, the gap between germline ends came to 13 bases. CDR3 protein: CASSQDTSREGYTF. CDR3 nucleotide sequence: TGCGCCAGCAGCCAAGATACGTCCAGGGAAGGCTACACCTTC.

This clone came up a few times. The chain employs TRBV7-2 and TRBJ2-1; 10 bases match TRBD2. The CDR3 spans 15 residues. The germline gives CDR1 SGHTA, CDR2 FQGNSA. The V segment lost 5 bases and the J segment 10 bases; nucleotides outside the gene matches: 11. The CDR3: CASSPLAGRAREQFF. DNA for the CDR3: TGTGCCAGCAGCCCACTAGCGGGGAGGGCGCGAGAGCAGTTCTTC.

The chain employs TRBV7-3 and TRBJ2-2, with 7 nucleotides matching TRBD2. The germline V gene has CDR1 SGHTA and CDR2 FQGTGA. The V and J ends lost 5 bases and 0 bases, in that order; junction bases with no gene match: 6. This CDR3 has 16 residues. CDR3 amino acids: CASSRTSAANTGELFF. The CDR3 DNA follows: TGTGCCAGCAGCCGGACTAGTGCCGCGAACACCGGGGAGCTGTTTTTT.

This sequence joins TRBV7-2 and TRBJ1-6, with TRBD1 identical over 9 bases. Losses at the gene ends were 2 bases for V and 14 bases for J; bases not matched to a gene: 10. This CDR3 region has 15 residues. Germline assignment: CDR1 SGHTA and CDR2 FQGNSA. The CDR3 DNA reads TGTGCCAGCAGCTTAAAGGACAGGGGAGGAAGGTCCCTCCACTTT. The encoded protein is CASSLKDRGGRSLHF.

This chain links TRBV5-1 with TRBJ2-5; possibly TRBD2 for D (6 bases). V lost 4 bases and J 5 bases, leaving 18 bases between the germline ends. Germline CDR1 reads SGHRS; CDR2 reads YFSETQ. The CDR3 totals 15 residues. The CDR3 is CASSPGYGGEETQYF. CDR3 bases: TGCGCCAGCAGCCCCGGTTATGGAGGGGAGGAGACCCAGTACTTC.

The rearrangement links TRBV9 to TRBJ2-3, with TRBD2 matching over 12 bases. Germline CDR1 SGDLS, CDR2 YYNGEE. Germline trimming cut 3 bases from V and 5 bases from J; bases unmatched to any gene: 7. The CDR3 consists of 16 residues. The CDR3 DNA sequence: TGTGCCAGCAGCGCACGACTAGCGGGGGCCGGAGATACGCAGTATTTT. Translated: CASSARLAGAGDTQYF.

This clone was counted a few times. This CDR3 is CASSQGTSGAGTDEQFF. CDR3 bases: TGTGCCAGCTCTCAAGGGACTAGCGGGGCCGGAACTGATGAGCAGTTCTTC. The gene calls are TRBV18 and TRBJ2-1; 13 positions match TRBD2. Germline assignment: CDR1 KGHSH and CDR2 LQKENI. The J segment lost 8 bases and the V segment lost 6 bases, leaving 13 bases of the junction unmatched. The length of the CDR3 is 17 residues.

This clone appeared a few times. CDR3: CASSRSSGGHVDTQYF. DNA for the CDR3: TGTGCCAGCAGCCGGAGTAGCGGGGGGCACGTAGATACGCAGTATTTT. This chain uses TRBV3-1 (or the pseudogene TRBV3-2) with TRBJ2-3; 10 bases are a match to TRBD2. Germline V gene sequence: CDR1 LGHDT, CDR2 YNNKEL (reference sequence). Losses at the gene ends were 4 bases for V and 5 bases for J; bases not matched to a gene: 9. The CDR3 loop spans 16 amino acids.

Comment on this clone: The same CDR3 arises from other DNA sequences in this sample as well. The chain combines TRBV19 with TRBJ2-7; TRBD2 agrees at 12 bases. CDR1 is LNHDA, CDR2 SQIVND, per germline (reference sequence). The CDR3 is 15 amino acids. V shed 6 bases, J shed 2 bases, and the junction held 5 bases outside the gene matches. The CDR3 DNA reads TGTGCCAGTAGCATCGGACTAGCGGGGACCTACGAGCAGTACTTC. This gives the protein CASSIGLAGTYEQYF.

This clone was detected only once. The genes are TRBV7-9 and TRBJ1-3, with D maybe TRBD1 (5 bases). The CDR3 covers 15 residues. The V gene's germline CDR1 is SEHNR and CDR2 FQNEAQ (reference sequence). The V and J ends lost 4 bases and 3 bases respectively, with 13 bases between them. The DNA for the CDR3 is TGTGCCAGCAGCTCTCCAGGGTTCTTTGGAAACACCATATATTTT. As protein: CASSSPGFFGNTIYF.

The chain employs TRBV23-1 and TRBJ2-7, with 9 bases aligning to TRBD1. TRBV23-1 belongs to the ORF category, with a function that is uncertain. The CDR3 totals 16 residues. The V gene end was trimmed by 4 bases and the J gene end by 2 bases; junction bases not matched to a gene: 9. CDR3 protein: CASSPDRGTRTYEQYV. The DNA for the CDR3 is TGCGCCAGCAGTCCCGACAGGGGGACGAGGACCTACGAGCAGTACGTC.

The chain links TRBV28 to TRBJ2-1; D may be TRBD2 (6 bases). Germline CDR1 and CDR2: MDHEN and SYDVKM. Deletions cut 6 bases from V and 8 bases from J, with 17 bases between. There are 14 residues in the CDR3. The CDR3 coding sequence is TGTGCCAGCAGCCCGGGCGGGGACGTCGATGAGCAGTTCTTC. Its translation: CASSPGGDVDEQFF. Full variable domain (rest looked up from reference TRBV28 and TRBJ2-1): DVKVTQSSRYLVKRTGEKVFLECVQDMDHENMFWYRQDPGLGLRLIYFSYDVKMKEKGDIPEGYSVSREKKERFSLILESASTNQTSMYLCASSPGGDVDEQFFGPGTRLTVL.

This clone was detected only a few times. CDR3 sequence reads: CASRQGQRPNEKLFF. CDR3 in DNA: TGTGCCAGCAGACAAGGACAGAGGCCCAATGAAAAACTGTTTTTT. The chain couples TRBV5-6 to TRBJ1-4; perhaps TRBD1 as D (6 bases). The germline V and J ends were trimmed by 5 bases and 5 bases, with 16 bases remaining between them. This CDR3 contains 15 residues. Germline V gives CDR1 SGHDT, CDR2 YYEEEE.

The chain couples TRBV15 to TRBJ1-3; D perhaps matches TRBD1 (5 bases). This CDR3 comprises 17 residues. The V and J ends lost 3 bases and 3 bases respectively, with 18 bases between them. CDR1 and CDR2 (germline): LNHNV, YYDKDF (reference sequence). CDR3 residues: CATSRGPPQGGGNTIYF. CDR3 coding DNA: TGTGCCACCAGCAGGGGCCCCCCGCAGGGAGGTGGAAACACCATATATTTT. Drawing the rest from reference TRBV15 and TRBJ1-3, the complete variable domain is DAMVIQNPRYQVTQFGKPVTLSCSQTLNHNVMYWYQQKSSQAPKLLFHYYDKDFNNEADTPDNFQSRRPNTSFCFLDIRSPGLGDTAMYLCATSRGPPQGGGNTIYFGEGSWLTVV.

This sequence joins TRBV6-1 and TRBJ1-2, with D hard to call. V was trimmed by 4 bases and J by 2 bases, leaving 14 bases between them. The CDR3 extends over 15 amino acids. Germline CDR1 MNHNS, CDR2 SASEGT. The CDR3 loop is CASSGLNNWNYGYTF. CDR3 bases: TGTGCCAGCAGTGGATTGAATAACTGGAACTATGGCTACACCTTC.